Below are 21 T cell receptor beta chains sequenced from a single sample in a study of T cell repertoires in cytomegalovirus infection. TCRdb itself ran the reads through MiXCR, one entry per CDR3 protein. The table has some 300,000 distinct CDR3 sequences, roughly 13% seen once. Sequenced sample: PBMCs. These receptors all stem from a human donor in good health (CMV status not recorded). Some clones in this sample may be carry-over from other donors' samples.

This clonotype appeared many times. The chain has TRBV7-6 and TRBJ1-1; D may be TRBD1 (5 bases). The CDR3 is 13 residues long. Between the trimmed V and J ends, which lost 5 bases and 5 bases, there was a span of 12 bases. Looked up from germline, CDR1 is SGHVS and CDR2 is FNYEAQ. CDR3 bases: TGTGCCAGCAGCCCTGAATGGGGGACTGAAGCTTTCTTT. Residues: CASSPEWGTEAFF.

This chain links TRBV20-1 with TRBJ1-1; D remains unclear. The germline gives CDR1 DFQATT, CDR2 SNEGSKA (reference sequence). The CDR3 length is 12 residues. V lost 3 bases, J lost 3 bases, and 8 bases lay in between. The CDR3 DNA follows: TGCAGTGCTAGCAAGGAGCACACTGAAGCTTTCTTT. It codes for CSASKEHTEAFF.

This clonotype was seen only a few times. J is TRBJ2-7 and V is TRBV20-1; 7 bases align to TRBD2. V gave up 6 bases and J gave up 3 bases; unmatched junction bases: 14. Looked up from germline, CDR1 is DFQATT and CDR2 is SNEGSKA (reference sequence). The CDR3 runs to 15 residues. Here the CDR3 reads CSASGRPAGNYEQYF. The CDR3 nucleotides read TGCAGTGCCTCAGGCCGGCCAGCGGGAAACTACGAGCAGTACTTC.

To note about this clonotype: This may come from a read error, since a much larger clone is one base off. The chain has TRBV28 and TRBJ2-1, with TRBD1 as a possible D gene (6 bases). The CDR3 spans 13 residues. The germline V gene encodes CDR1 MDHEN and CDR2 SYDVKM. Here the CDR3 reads CASSLLGAGEQLF. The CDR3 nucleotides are TGTGCCAGCAGTTTGCTGGGGGCGGGTGAGCAGTTATTC.

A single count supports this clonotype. The CDR3 coding sequence is TGTGCCAGCAGCTTCAACTCAGGGTGGAACACTGAAGCTTTCTTT. It is translated as CASSFNSGWNTEAFF. The chain links TRBV11-2 to TRBJ1-1; D perhaps matches TRBD1 (5 bases). The CDR3 length is 15 residues. CDR1 and CDR2 from the germline V gene are SGHAT and FQNNGV. The germline V and J ends were trimmed by 3 bases and 1 base, with 12 bases remaining between them.

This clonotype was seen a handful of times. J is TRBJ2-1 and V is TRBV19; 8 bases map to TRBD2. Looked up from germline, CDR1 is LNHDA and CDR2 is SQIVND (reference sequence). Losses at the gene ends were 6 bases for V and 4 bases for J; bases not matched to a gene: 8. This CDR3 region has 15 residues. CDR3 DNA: TGTGCCAGTAGATGGAGCGGGAGCGTGTACAATGAGCAGTTCTTC. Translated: CASRWSGSVYNEQFF. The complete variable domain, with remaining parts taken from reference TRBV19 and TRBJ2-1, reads DGGITQSPKYLFRKEGQNVTLSCEQNLNHDAMYWYRQDPGQGLRLIYYSQIVNDFQKGDIAEGYSVSREKKESFPLTVTSAQKNPTAFYLCASRWSGSVYNEQFFGPGTRLTVL.

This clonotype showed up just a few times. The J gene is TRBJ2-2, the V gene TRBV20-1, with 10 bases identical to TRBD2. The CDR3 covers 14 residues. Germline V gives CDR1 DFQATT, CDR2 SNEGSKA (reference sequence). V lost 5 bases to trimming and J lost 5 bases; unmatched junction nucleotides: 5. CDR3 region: CSAEPGLATGELFF. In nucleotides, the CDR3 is TGCAGTGCTGAGCCGGGACTAGCGACCGGGGAGCTGTTTTTT.

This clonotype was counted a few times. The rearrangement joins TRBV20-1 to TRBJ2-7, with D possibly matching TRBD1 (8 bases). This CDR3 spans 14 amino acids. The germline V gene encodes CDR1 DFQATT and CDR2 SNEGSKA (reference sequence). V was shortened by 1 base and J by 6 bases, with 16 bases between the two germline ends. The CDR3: CSARVQGGTGEQYF. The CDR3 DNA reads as TGCAGTGCTAGAGTACAGGGGGGGACCGGCGAGCAGTACTTC.

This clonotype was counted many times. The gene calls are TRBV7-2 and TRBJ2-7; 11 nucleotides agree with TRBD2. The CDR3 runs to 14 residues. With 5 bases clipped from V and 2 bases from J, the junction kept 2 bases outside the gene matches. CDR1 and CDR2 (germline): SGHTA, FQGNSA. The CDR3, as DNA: TGTGCCAGCAGCGGGACTAGCGGACCCTACGAGCAGTACTTC. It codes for CASSGTSGPYEQYF.

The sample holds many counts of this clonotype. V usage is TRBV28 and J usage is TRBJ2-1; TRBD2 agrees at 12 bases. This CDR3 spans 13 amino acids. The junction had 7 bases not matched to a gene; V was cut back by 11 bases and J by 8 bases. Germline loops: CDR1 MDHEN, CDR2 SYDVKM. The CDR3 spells CAVGLAGGDEQFF. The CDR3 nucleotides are TGTGCCGTGGGGCTAGCGGGAGGGGATGAGCAGTTCTTC.

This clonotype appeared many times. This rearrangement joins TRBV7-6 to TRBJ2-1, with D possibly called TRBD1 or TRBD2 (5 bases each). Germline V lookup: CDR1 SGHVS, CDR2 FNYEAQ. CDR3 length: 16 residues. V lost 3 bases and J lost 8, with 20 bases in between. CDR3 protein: CASSLGTEALVDEQFF. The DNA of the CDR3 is TGTGCCAGCAGCTTGGGGACGGAGGCTCTTGTGGATGAGCAGTTCTTC.

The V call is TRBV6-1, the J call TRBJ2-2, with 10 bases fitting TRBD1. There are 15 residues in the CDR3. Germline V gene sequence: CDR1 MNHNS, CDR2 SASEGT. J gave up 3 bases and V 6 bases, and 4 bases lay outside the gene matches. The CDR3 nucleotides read TGTGCCAGCAGCCGGGACAGGGGAGACACCGGGGAGCTGTTTTTT. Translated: CASSRDRGDTGELFF.

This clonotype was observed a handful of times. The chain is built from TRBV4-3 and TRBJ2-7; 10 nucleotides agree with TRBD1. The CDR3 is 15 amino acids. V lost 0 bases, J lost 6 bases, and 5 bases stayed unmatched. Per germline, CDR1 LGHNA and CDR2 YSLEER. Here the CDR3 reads CASSQDDDRGREQYF. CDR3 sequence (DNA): TGCGCCAGCAGCCAAGATGACGACAGGGGGCGCGAGCAGTACTTC.

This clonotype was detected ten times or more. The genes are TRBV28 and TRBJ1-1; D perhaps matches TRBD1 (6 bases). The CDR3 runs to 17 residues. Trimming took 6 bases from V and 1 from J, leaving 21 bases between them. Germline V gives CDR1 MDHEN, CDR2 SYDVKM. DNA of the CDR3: TGTGCCAGCAGCAAACCCCGAGGGGGAAGGGGGAACACTGAAGCTTTCTTT. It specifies CASSKPRGGRGNTEAFF.

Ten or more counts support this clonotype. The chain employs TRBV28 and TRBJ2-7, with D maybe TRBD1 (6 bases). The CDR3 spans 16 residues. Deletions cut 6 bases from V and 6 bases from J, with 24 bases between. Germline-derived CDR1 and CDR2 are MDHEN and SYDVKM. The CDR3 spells CASSTFDRTPFFEQYF. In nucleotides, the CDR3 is TGTGCCAGCAGCACCTTCGACAGGACGCCCTTCTTCGAGCAGTACTTC.

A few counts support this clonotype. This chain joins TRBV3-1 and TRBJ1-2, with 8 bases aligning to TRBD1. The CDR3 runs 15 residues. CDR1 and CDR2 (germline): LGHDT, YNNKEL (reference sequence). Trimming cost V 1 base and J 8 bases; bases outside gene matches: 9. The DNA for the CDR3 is TGTGCCAGCAGCCAAGCCGGGACAGGTATAGAAGGCTACACCTTC. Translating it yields CASSQAGTGIEGYTF. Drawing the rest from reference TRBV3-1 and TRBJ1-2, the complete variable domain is DTAVSQTPKYLVTQMGNDKSIKCEQNLGHDTMYWYKQDSKKFLKIMFSYNNKELIINETVPNRFSPKSPDKAHLNLHINSLELGDSAVYFCASSQAGTGIEGYTFGSGTRLTVV.

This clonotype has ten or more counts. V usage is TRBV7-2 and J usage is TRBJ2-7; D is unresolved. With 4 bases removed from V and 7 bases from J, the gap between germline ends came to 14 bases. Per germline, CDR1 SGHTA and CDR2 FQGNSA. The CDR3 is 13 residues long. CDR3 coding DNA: TGTGCCAGCAGCTCCGTGGCTTCGCGGGAGCAGTACTTC. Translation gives CASSSVASREQYF.

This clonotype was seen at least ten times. CDR3 DNA sequence: TGTGCCAGCAGGTGGAGTGATACGCAGTATTTT. Protein: CASRWSDTQYF. The V and J genes are TRBV12-3 or TRBV12-4 and TRBJ2-3; no clear D. Trimming took 6 bases from V and 6 from J, leaving 7 bases between them. The CDR3 covers 11 residues.

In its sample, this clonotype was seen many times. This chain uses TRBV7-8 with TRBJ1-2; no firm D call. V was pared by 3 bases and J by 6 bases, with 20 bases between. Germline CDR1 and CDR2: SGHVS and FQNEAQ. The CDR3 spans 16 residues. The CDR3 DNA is TGTGCCAGCAGCTTTTTCCGGGCAGCCATTGGTAATGGCTACACCTTC. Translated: CASSFFRAAIGNGYTF.

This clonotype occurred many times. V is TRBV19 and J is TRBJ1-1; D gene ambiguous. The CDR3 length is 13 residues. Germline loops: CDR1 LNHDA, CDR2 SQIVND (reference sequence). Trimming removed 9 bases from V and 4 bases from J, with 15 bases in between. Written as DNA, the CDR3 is TGTGCCAGCCACAAAACGGCAGGCACTGAAGCTTTCTTT. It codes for CASHKTAGTEAFF.

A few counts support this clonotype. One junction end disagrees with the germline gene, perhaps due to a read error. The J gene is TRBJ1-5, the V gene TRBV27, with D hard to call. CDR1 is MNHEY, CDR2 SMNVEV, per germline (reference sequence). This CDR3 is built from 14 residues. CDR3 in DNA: TGTGCCAGCAGCCAGGACCCTAGCCATCAGCCCCAGCATTTT. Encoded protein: CASSQDPSHQPQHF.